Presented here are 30 T cell receptor beta chains from one specimen sequenced in a study of shared clonotypes between healthy human individuals. Naive CD8 cells were CD45RO-negative, positively selected for CCR7, excluding terminally differentiated effector memory CD45RA+ cells. Clones were read by immunoSEQ multiplex PCR, and TCRdb kept only the in-frame ones, dropping some. This sample has fewer than 1 million clones, with about 97% found just once. Sequences were obtained from naive CD8+ T cells sorted from blood. These receptors were taken from a man aged 25 to 40 in good health.

V is TRBV27 and J is TRBJ2-2; D remains ambiguous. CDR1 and CDR2 from the germline V gene are MNHEY and SMNVEV (reference sequence). Trimming left V 4 bases short and J 6 bases short, with 9 bases between. The CDR3 covers 13 residues. Here the CDR3 DNA reads TGTGCCAGCAGTTACAGCGATCCCGGGGAGCTGTTTTTT. Its protein product is CASSYSDPGELFF.

The chain uses TRBV7-2 and TRBJ2-3; D gene ambiguous. CDR1 and CDR2 (germline): SGHTA, FQGNSA. The V and J ends lost 7 bases and 6 bases respectively, with 17 bases between them. This CDR3 spans 14 amino acids. The CDR3 loop is CASTQRAYVDTQYF. CDR3 sequence (DNA): TGTGCCAGCACCCAAAGGGCTTACGTCGATACGCAGTATTTT.

CDR3 amino acids: CASSYSRVQGNQPQHF. The CDR3 coding sequence is TGTGCCAGCAGTTACTCGAGGGTCCAGGGCAATCAGCCCCAGCATTTT. The chain uses TRBV6-5 and TRBJ1-5, with D unresolved. The CDR3 is made up of 16 amino acids. V was shortened by 0 bases and J by 2 bases, with 11 bases between the two germline ends. Per the germline V gene, CDR1 is MNHEY and CDR2 is SVGAGI.

This clone was seen only once. The chain carries TRBV10-3 and TRBJ2-1; 8 bases are shared with TRBD2. Germline V gives CDR1 ENHRY, CDR2 SYGVKD. Germline trimming cut 0 bases from V and 6 bases from J; bases unmatched to any gene: 7. This CDR3 region has 16 residues. CDR3 bases: TGTGCCATCAGTGAGTCGGCGGGGGGCTCGGGCAATGAGCAGTTCTTC. Residues: CAISESAGGSGNEQFF.

The chain employs TRBV9 and TRBJ2-1; TRBD2 is a possible D gene (6 bases). This CDR3 has 18 amino acids. The V gene's germline CDR1 is SGDLS and CDR2 YYNGEE. V lost 0 bases and J 0 bases, leaving 16 bases between the germline ends. The CDR3 reads CASSVVGAGIYSYNEQFF. CDR3 nucleotide sequence: TGTGCCAGCAGCGTAGTCGGGGCGGGAATTTACTCCTACAATGAGCAGTTCTTC.

The chain links TRBV5-3 to TRBJ2-7; perhaps TRBD1 as D (6 bases). TRBV5-3 is marked as an open reading frame, function uncertain. The V and J ends lost 5 bases and 3 bases respectively, with 15 bases between them. The CDR3 consists of 14 residues. The CDR3 nucleotides read TGTGCCAGAAGAAAACAGGGTACGGTCTACGAGCAGTACTTC. The encoded protein is CARRKQGTVYEQYF.

Here the CDR3 DNA reads TGTGCCAGCAGTTTGCGACAGGGCGGCAATCAGCCCCAGCATTTT. Translation: CASSLRQGGNQPQHF. This chain joins TRBV27 and TRBJ1-5, with TRBD1 matching over 7 bases. The CDR3 consists of 15 residues. V gave up 3 bases and J gave up 2 bases; unmatched junction bases: 4. Germline lookup yields CDR1 MNHEY and CDR2 SMNVEV (reference sequence).

Points on this clone: Other DNA sequences from this sample encode an identical CDR3 as well. The chain employs TRBV27 and TRBJ1-5; possible D gene TRBD1, 6 bases. The length of the CDR3 is 15 residues. V was pared by 6 bases and J by 0 bases, with 12 bases between. Germline CDR1 is MNHEY and CDR2 is SMNVEV (reference sequence). The DNA for the CDR3 is TGTGCCAGCAGCTTAGGGGGGCTTAGCAATCAGCCCCAGCATTTT. Its translation is CASSLGGLSNQPQHF.

This chain links TRBV9 with TRBJ2-1, with a possible D match to TRBD2 (6 bases). The CDR3 covers 15 residues. Germline V gene lookup returns CDR1 SGDLS and CDR2 YYNGEE. Trimming took 0 bases from V and 6 from J, leaving 13 bases between them. DNA of the CDR3: TGTGCCAGCAGCGTAGGGGCGGGGATATCCAATGAGCAGTTCTTC. Protein product: CASSVGAGISNEQFF.

J is TRBJ1-2 and V is TRBV5-8; D may be TRBD1 (6 bases). V was shortened by 2 bases and J by 1 base, with 9 bases between the two germline ends. Germline V gene data show CDR1 as SGHTS and CDR2 as YDEGEE. The CDR3 is made up of 14 amino acids. CDR3 residues: CASSFGTHNYGYTF. Here the CDR3 DNA reads TGTGCCAGCAGCTTCGGGACACATAACTATGGCTACACCTTC.

This chain's CDR3 is CATSEPGARSTDTQYF. The CDR3 bases are TGTGCCACCAGCGAGCCAGGGGCGAGGAGCACAGATACGCAGTATTTT. V gene TRBV15 combines with J gene TRBJ2-3, with TRBD1 as a possible D gene (6 bases). V lost 5 bases and J lost 0, with 15 bases in between. This CDR3 comprises 16 residues. Germline V gene sequence: CDR1 LNHNV, CDR2 YYDKDF (reference sequence).

Concerning this clone: This sample includes further DNA sequences coding for the same CDR3. The rearrangement uses TRBV9 and TRBJ2-1; D gene uncertain. Looked up from germline, CDR1 is SGDLS and CDR2 is YYNGEE. The CDR3 is 11 amino acids. V lost 3 bases to trimming and J lost 4 bases, with 2 bases between them. The CDR3 sequence: CASSGYNEQFF. CDR3 in DNA: TGTGCCAGCAGCGGGTACAATGAGCAGTTCTTC. Variable domain in full (rest from reference TRBV9 and TRBJ2-1): DSGVTQTPKHLITATGQRVTLRCSPRSGDLSVYWYQQSLDQGLQFLIQYYNGEERAKGNILERFSAQQFPDLHSELNLSSLELGDSALYFCASSGYNEQFFGPGTRLTVL.

The V gene is TRBV2, the J gene TRBJ1-3; D call uncertain. The CDR3 has 12 amino acids. Germline lookup yields CDR1 SNHLY and CDR2 FYNNEI. V lost 6 bases and J 1 base, leaving 4 bases between the germline ends. In DNA, the CDR3 is TGTGCCAGCAGGGGATCTGGAAACACCATATATTTT. It yields the protein CASRGSGNTIYF.

V and J are TRBV19 and TRBJ2-3, with TRBD2 matching over 9 bases. Germline V CDR1 and CDR2: LNHDA, SQIVND (reference sequence). The junction had 7 bases not matched to a gene; V was cut back by 4 bases and J by 2 bases. CDR3 size: 16 residues. The CDR3 bases are TGTGCCAGTAGTACCAAGACTAGCGGCTTCACAGATACGCAGTATTTT. Translation gives CASSTKTSGFTDTQYF.

The V call is TRBV29-1, the J call TRBJ2-1, with 7 positions matching TRBD1. J gave up 5 bases and V 4 bases, and 8 bases lay outside the gene matches. Germline V gene data show CDR1 as SQVTM and CDR2 as ANQGSEA. CDR3 length equals 14 residues. CDR3 DNA: TGCAGCGTTGGTCGAGGGGGCAACCACAATGAGCAGTTCTTC. It encodes CSVGRGGNHNEQFF.

The CDR3 sequence: CASSPLAGVTDEQYF. The CDR3 region has the DNA TGTGCCAGCAGTCCCTTAGCGGGAGTAACAGACGAGCAGTACTTC. The rearrangement uses TRBV27 and TRBJ2-7, with 9 bases aligning to TRBD2. Germline CDR1 MNHEY, CDR2 SMNVEV (reference sequence). V shed 5 bases, J shed 5 bases, and the junction held 10 bases outside the gene matches. The CDR3 is made up of 15 amino acids.

The chain is built from TRBV2 and TRBJ1-2; 12 bases map to TRBD1. CDR1 and CDR2 from the germline V gene are SNHLY and FYNNEI. CDR3 length: 14 residues. Unmatched junction bases numbered 6, after V lost 6 bases and J lost 7 bases. CDR3 region: CASRPGQGAFGYTF. In DNA form, the CDR3 reads TGTGCCAGCAGACCGGGACAGGGGGCATTTGGCTACACCTTC.

The chain recombines TRBV15 with TRBJ2-5, with D perhaps TRBD2 (5 bases). This CDR3 has 12 residues. CDR1 and CDR2 (germline): LNHNV, YYDKDF (reference sequence). Trimming took 5 bases from V and 7 from J, leaving 11 bases between them. The CDR3: CATSAAGGTQYF. For the CDR3, the DNA is TGTGCCACCAGCGCCGCAGGAGGGACCCAGTACTTC.

The chain uses TRBV5-1 and TRBJ2-1, with TRBD2 matching over 9 bases. This CDR3 has 17 amino acids. The germline CDR1 and CDR2 sequences are SGHRS and YFSETQ. Trimming took 0 bases from V and 7 from J; bases not matched to a gene: 11. CDR3 sequence: CASSLGSGRPLGNEQFF. The CDR3 DNA follows: TGCGCCAGCAGCTTGGGTAGCGGGAGACCCCTGGGGAATGAGCAGTTCTTC.

The chain combines TRBV10-2 with TRBJ2-1; D is perhaps TRBD1 or TRBD2 (5 bases each). This CDR3 contains 14 residues. Between the trimmed V and J ends, which lost 0 bases and 5 bases, there was a span of 8 bases. Germline CDR1 WSHSY, CDR2 SAAADI. CDR3 in amino acids: CASSESRGDNEQFF. CDR3 DNA sequence: TGCGCCAGCAGTGAGTCGAGGGGAGACAATGAGCAGTTCTTC.

This clone was detected only once. CDR3 in DNA: TGCAGCGTTGAGGTCGCTGGGAGGACTGAAGCTTTCTTT. This translates into CSVEVAGRTEAFF. The chain links TRBV29-1 to TRBJ1-1; D not certain. The CDR3 spans 13 residues. The germline V gene has CDR1 SQVTM and CDR2 ANQGSEA. Trimming took off 3 bases at V and 5 bases at J, with 13 bases between the two ends.

This chain joins TRBV29-1 and TRBJ2-7; D is undetermined. Germline CDR1 and CDR2: SQVTM and ANQGSEA. The CDR3 length is 12 residues. The V gene lost 4 bases and the J gene lost 4 bases, with 11 bases spanning the gap. The CDR3 loop is CSVGAESYEQYF. In DNA form, the CDR3 reads TGCAGCGTTGGCGCCGAAAGTTACGAGCAGTACTTC.

V is TRBV11-2 and J is TRBJ2-7; D not resolved. There are 13 residues in the CDR3. CDR1 is SGHAT and CDR2 is FQNNGV in the germline V gene. V was shortened by 2 bases and J by 2 bases, with 7 bases between the two germline ends. CDR3 residues: CASSLFGPYEQYF. The CDR3 nucleotides read TGTGCCAGCAGCTTATTCGGGCCCTACGAGCAGTACTTC. Together with reference TRBV11-2 and TRBJ2-7, the CDR3 gives the full variable domain: EAGVAQSPRYKIIEKRQSVAFWCNPISGHATLYWYQQILGQGPKLLIQFQNNGVVDDSQLPKDRFSAERLKGVDSTLKIQPAKLEDSAVYLCASSLFGPYEQYFGPGTRLTVT.

This clone was seen a few times. CDR3 coding DNA: TGTGCCAGCAGTTACGGGACAGGGGGGAAGGACTACGAGCAGTACTTC. Translating it yields CASSYGTGGKDYEQYF. The rearrangement joins TRBV6-5 to TRBJ2-7; 11 bases fit TRBD1. CDR1 and CDR2 (germline): MNHEY, SVGAGI. After removal of 2 bases from V and 3 bases from J, the junction contained 6 bases not matched to a gene. This CDR3 is built from 16 residues.

This clone was recorded only once. V and J are TRBV4-2 and TRBJ2-2, with D possibly TRBD2 on 5 matching bases. The CDR3 has 17 amino acids. CDR1 LGHNA and CDR2 YNFKEQ come from the germline V gene. The V gene lost 0 bases and the J gene lost 7 bases, with 18 bases spanning the gap. CDR3 residues: CASSQDGDYPPGGELFF. For the CDR3, the DNA is TGTGCCAGCAGCCAAGACGGCGACTACCCACCGGGCGGGGAGCTGTTTTTT.

The chain links TRBV28 to TRBJ2-3; weak D call: TRBD2 (5 bases). CDR3 length: 15 residues. Germline loops: CDR1 MDHEN, CDR2 SYDVKM. V gave up 3 bases and J gave up 0 bases, with 10 bases separating them. In DNA, the CDR3 is TGTGCCAGCAGTTTGGAGGTTACTAGCACAGATACGCAGTATTTT. Translated, it gives CASSLEVTSTDTQYF.

The chain is built from TRBV5-6 and TRBJ2-1; the D gene is possibly TRBD1 (6 bases). Germline lookup yields CDR1 SGHDT and CDR2 YYEEEE. The CDR3 is 13 residues long. Trimming pared 5 bases from V and 4 bases from J, leaving 10 bases between. This chain's CDR3 is CASRQGSYNEQFF. The CDR3 nucleotides are TGTGCCAGCAGACAGGGATCATACAATGAGCAGTTCTTC.

The gene calls are TRBV6-1 and TRBJ1-3, with D uncertain. The CDR3 spans 11 residues. Germline CDR1 MNHNS, CDR2 SASEGT. The V end lost 7 bases, the J end lost 4 bases, and 5 bases lay between the germline ends. The CDR3 DNA reads as TGTGCCAGCACGAGGGGAAACACCATATATTTT. Translation gives CASTRGNTIYF.

V is TRBV11-2 and J is TRBJ2-7; TRBD2 aligns across 7 bases. The CDR3 is 15 amino acids. The V gene's germline CDR1 is SGHAT and CDR2 FQNNGV. J was trimmed by 4 bases and V by 1 base; bases with no gene match: 7. The CDR3 region is CASSLAGGRGYEQYF. The DNA of the CDR3 is TGTGCCAGCAGCTTAGCGGGGGGAAGAGGTTACGAGCAGTACTTC.

J is TRBJ2-3 and V is TRBV29-1; 8 bases line up with TRBD2. The J segment lost 1 base and the V segment lost 4 bases, leaving 1 base of the junction unmatched. The CDR3 has 13 residues. Per the germline V gene, CDR1 is SQVTM and CDR2 is ANQGSEA. DNA of the CDR3: TGCAGCGTTGCGGGGGGGCGCACAGATACGCAGTATTTT. As protein: CSVAGGRTDTQYF.